Presented here are 8 T cell receptor beta chains from one specimen sequenced in a study of blood T cell repertoires in COVID-19. Some clones are missing from TCRdb's copy, which holds only in-frame ones; the method was immunoSEQ multiplex PCR. The sample yields about 150,000 clones, more than 70% seen once. The material sequenced was peripheral blood. Source of these receptors: a man aged 18 to 29 with active or convalescent COVID-19.

The genes are TRBV15 and TRBJ2-7, with 12 bases fitting TRBD2. This CDR3 is built from 18 residues. The germline gives CDR1 LNHNV, CDR2 YYDKDF (reference sequence). Germline trimming cut 4 bases from V and 0 bases from J; bases unmatched to any gene: 10. CDR3 coding DNA: TGTGCCACCAGCACCACTTGGACTAGCGGGGTACTCTCCTACGAGCAGTACTTC. Its translation is CATSTTWTSGVLSYEQYF.

In its sample, this clone was seen many times. The rearrangement links TRBV7-3 to TRBJ2-3, with 8 bases identical to TRBD2. The J segment lost 0 bases and the V segment lost 2 bases, leaving 4 bases of the junction unmatched. This CDR3 contains 16 residues. CDR1 is SGHTA, CDR2 FQGTGA, per germline. CDR3 region: CASSLLAGGSTDTQYF. Here the CDR3 DNA reads TGTGCCAGCAGCTTATTGGCGGGAGGAAGCACAGATACGCAGTATTTT.

A word on this clone: The identical CDR3 is also encoded by other nucleotide sequences in the sample. This chain links TRBV11-2 with TRBJ2-7; TRBD2 might be the D (7 bases). The germline CDR1 and CDR2 sequences are SGHAT and FQNNGV. The CDR3 contains 14 residues. Trimming stripped 4 bases from V and 4 bases from J, with 14 bases between. The CDR3 is CASSYGGGGYEQYF. The CDR3 DNA sequence: TGTGCCAGCAGCTACGGGGGCGGGGGTTACGAGCAGTACTTC.

The chain carries TRBV7-6 and TRBJ1-2; D is unclear. CDR3 length equals 16 residues. V lost 5 bases and J 2 bases, leaving 18 bases between the germline ends. Germline V gene sequence: CDR1 SGHVS, CDR2 FNYEAQ. In DNA, the CDR3 is TGTGCCAGCAGCCCCCGGCGGGGTATGGGGAACTATGGCTACACCTTC. Its protein product is CASSPRRGMGNYGYTF.

The rearrangement joins TRBV6-4 to TRBJ2-2; D is perhaps TRBD2 (5 bases). V was cut by 2 bases and J by 1 base, with 5 bases left in between. CDR1 is MRHNA and CDR2 is SNTAGT in the germline V gene. The CDR3 extends over 14 amino acids. The CDR3: CASSDGLNTGELFF. In DNA form, the CDR3 reads TGTGCCAGCAGTGACGGACTGAACACCGGGGAGCTGTTTTTT.

This sequence joins TRBV14 and TRBJ1-6; D remains unclear. Trimming took 3 bases from V and 0 from J, leaving 9 bases between them. From germline, CDR1 is SGHDN and CDR2 FVKESK. The CDR3 is 16 amino acids. CDR3 bases: TGTGCCAGCAGCCACATCACAAGCTCCTATAATTCACCCCTCCACTTT. This translates into CASSHITSSYNSPLHF.

This chain connects TRBV19 to TRBJ1-2, with a possible D match to TRBD1 (5 bases). The CDR3 is 14 amino acids. The ends were cut back, 6 bases at V and 4 bases at J, with 15 bases in the middle. Germline V CDR1 and CDR2: LNHDA, SQIVND (reference sequence). CDR3 sequence (DNA): TGTGCCAGTAGCCCCATGGAGGGGCTCTATGGCTACACCTTC. Its translation: CASSPMEGLYGYTF.

The rearrangement links TRBV6-5 to TRBJ1-2, with a possible D match to TRBD1 (6 bases). Germline CDR1 MNHEY, CDR2 SVGAGI. V was cut by 7 bases and J by 4 bases, with 16 bases left in between. The CDR3 is 14 amino acids. The DNA for the CDR3 is TGTGCCAGCACCCGAACAGGGAAAACCTATGGCTACACCTTC. This encodes CASTRTGKTYGYTF.